The rows below give T cell receptor beta chains drawn from one sample of a study of cytomegalovirus exposure and HLA in healthy donors. The table came from immunoSEQ multiplex PCR; TCRdb's copy has only in-frame clones and leaves some out. Here the sample spans 90,000 to 150,000 clones, around 79% being singletons. The sequenced sample was PBMCs. These receptors originate from a woman in her twenties or thirties in good health and CMV-seropositive. Both conserved end residues are part of each CDR3. Fields, in order: V gene, clone size, J gene, D gene, CDR3 length, CDR3 protein, CDR3 DNA. D genes are given only for firm matches. The size of a clone is reported for some rows only, either as once, few or many, or as a class for expanded clones.

>TRBV28|once|TRBJ2-3|NA|14
CASSWGGPKKTQYF
TGTGCCAGCAGTTGGGGGGGGCCGAAAAAAACGCAGTATTTT
>TRBV5-1|few|TRBJ1-2|NA|14
CASRSTGLQDGYTF
TGCGCCAGCCGAAGCACGGGACTGCAGGATGGCTACACCTTC
>TRBV7-9|NA|TRBJ1-1|NA|13
CSSSPLRGTEAFF
TGTTCCAGCAGCCCTTTACGGGGCACTGAAGCTTTCTTT
>TRBV19|NA|TRBJ1-2|TRBD1|17
CASSPGQGRTSNYGYTF
TGTGCCAGTAGTCCAGGACAGGGCCGGACGAGTAACTATGGCTACACCTTC
>TRBV11-2|NA|TRBJ2-7|NA|14
CASSEIRGSYEQYF
TGTGCCAGCAGCGAGATTAGGGGCTCCTACGAGCAGTACTTC
>TRBV28|NA|TRBJ1-4|NA|13
CASSFTTNEKLFF
TGTGCCAGCAGTTTCACAACTAATGAAAAACTGTTTTTT
>TRBV4-3|NA|TRBJ1-1|NA|16
CASSPTISIGRTEAFF
TGCGCCAGCAGCCCCACAATAAGCATAGGGAGGACTGAAGCTTTCTTT
>TRBV21-1|NA|TRBJ2-5|NA|17
CASSNLLSPSPQETQYF
TGTGCCAGCAGCAACCTCCTAAGTCCGTCGCCACAAGAGACCCAGTACTTC
>TRBV2|NA|TRBJ2-5|NA|13
CASSLSGKETQYF
TGTGCCAGCAGCCTTAGCGGAAAAGAGACCCAGTACTTC
>TRBV5-1|NA|TRBJ2-5|TRBD2|16
CASSPGLAGEVETQYF
TGCGCCAGCAGCCCGGGACTAGCGGGGGAGGTAGAGACCCAGTACTTC
>TRBV9|NA|TRBJ2-1|NA|16
CASSDGQLLSYNEQFF
TGTGCCAGCAGCGACGGACAGCTGCTCTCCTACAATGAGCAGTTCTTC
>TRBV7-9|NA|TRBJ2-1|TRBD1|15
CASSPWGKGAGEQFF
TGTGCCAGCAGCCCATGGGGAAAGGGGGCTGGAGAGCAGTTCTTC
>TRBV19|NA|TRBJ2-1|NA|14
CASRSPSSYNEQFF
TGTGCCAGTAGATCCCCTAGCTCCTACAATGAGCAGTTCTTC
>TRBV4-1|few|TRBJ2-7|NA|14
CASSQGEGGYEQYF
TGCGCCAGCAGCCAAGGGGAGGGGGGCTACGAGCAGTACTTC
>TRBV5-1|NA|TRBJ2-7|TRBD1|13
CASSSGQGYEQYF
TGCGCCAGCAGCTCCGGACAGGGCTACGAGCAGTACTTC
>TRBV5-6|NA|TRBJ2-3|NA|13
CASSPRWRDTQYF
TGTGCCAGCAGCCCCCGGTGGCGGGATACGCAGTATTTT
>TRBV25-1|once|TRBJ2-3|NA|13
CASSLGGTDTQYF
TGTGCCAGCAGTCTAGGGGGCACAGATACGCAGTATTTT
>TRBV10-1|NA|TRBJ2-2|NA|18
CASSESRQNLPNTGELFF
TGCGCCAGCAGTGAGTCGAGACAGAACTTACCGAACACCGGGGAGCTGTTTTTT
>TRBV4-2|NA|TRBJ2-5|NA|16
CASSHLDPQGEETQYF
TGTGCCAGCAGCCATCTCGACCCACAAGGGGAAGAGACCCAGTACTTC
>TRBV5-4|NA|TRBJ2-4|TRBD1|14
CASSHRDRENIQYF
TGTGCCAGCAGCCACCGGGACAGGGAAAACATTCAGTACTTC
>TRBV6-5|NA|TRBJ1-1|NA|14
CASRPSQGNTEAFF
TGTGCCAGCAGGCCCAGCCAGGGTAACACTGAAGCTTTCTTT
>TRBV5-4|NA|TRBJ2-2|TRBD1|16
CASSLGAGGETGELFF
TGTGCCAGCAGCTTGGGAGCAGGGGGTGAGACCGGGGAGCTGTTTTTT
>TRBV18|NA|TRBJ2-7|TRBD1|15
CASSPVDRGSYEQYF
TGTGCCAGCTCACCGGTGGACAGGGGGTCCTACGAGCAGTACTTC
>TRBV4-1|NA|TRBJ2-1|NA|13
CASSQDVPGEQFF
TGCGCCAGCAGCCAAGATGTTCCGGGGGAGCAGTTCTTC
>TRBV7-3|NA|TRBJ2-6|NA|13
CASSFEGANVLTF
TGTGCCAGCAGCTTCGAGGGGGCCAACGTCCTGACTTTC
>TRBV9|NA|TRBJ2-3|TRBD2|17
CASSRPLRGGSTDTQYF
TGTGCCAGCTCACGTCCTCTCCGGGGGGGGAGCACAGATACGCAGTATTTT
>TRBV5-4|NA|TRBJ2-3|TRBD1|15
CASNPLGQATDTQYF
TGTGCCAGCAACCCCCTAGGACAGGCCACAGATACGCAGTATTTT
>TRBV7-6|NA|TRBJ1-4|TRBD1|15
CASSRKTGGIEKLFF
TGTGCCAGCAGCAGAAAGACAGGGGGCATTGAAAAACTGTTTTTT
>TRBV7-3|few|TRBJ1-4|NA|16
CASSRPPGQSNEKLFF
TGTGCCAGCAGCCGCCCACCGGGACAATCTAATGAAAAACTGTTTTTT
>TRBV7-3|NA|TRBJ2-5|TRBD2|14
CASSFGGGQETQYF
TGTGCCAGCAGCTTCGGGGGGGGGCAAGAGACCCAGTACTTC
>TRBV19|few|TRBJ1-1|NA|13
CASSIGAGTEAFF
TGTGCCAGTAGTATAGGCGCCGGGACTGAAGCTTTCTTT
>TRBV11-3|many|TRBJ2-7|NA|15
CASSQDSTGAYEQYF
TGTGCCAGCAGCCAGGACAGTACGGGTGCCTACGAGCAGTACTTC
>TRBV7-9|NA|TRBJ1-3|NA|14
CASSLSRRGNTIYF
TGTGCCAGCAGCTTAAGTCGGCGGGGAAACACCATATATTTT
>TRBV28|NA|TRBJ1-2|NA|14
CASSLVGEETGYTF
TGTGCCAGCAGTTTAGTTGGCGAGGAGACCGGCTACACCTTC
>TRBV7-2|NA|TRBJ1-4|NA|13
CASSPGRDEKLFF
TGTGCCAGCAGCCCAGGGAGGGACGAAAAACTGTTTTTT
>TRBV18|NA|TRBJ1-4|NA|16
CASSPPRSSTNEKLFF
TGTGCCAGCTCACCACCGAGGAGTTCAACTAATGAAAAACTGTTTTTT
>TRBV5-6|NA|TRBJ1-1|TRBD1|17
CASSLPGQRLMNTEAFF
TGTGCCAGCAGCCTCCCGGGACAGCGATTGATGAACACTGAAGCTTTCTTT
>TRBV5-4|NA|TRBJ2-5|TRBD2|15
CASSPPLSGGETQYF
TGTGCCAGCAGCCCCCCCCTGAGCGGGGGAGAGACCCAGTACTTC
>TRBV5-1|NA|TRBJ1-6|NA|16
CASSLEQPNYNSPLHF
TGCGCCAGCAGCTTGGAACAGCCAAACTATAATTCACCCCTCCACTTT
>TRBV7-2|NA|TRBJ1-5|NA|15
CASSLAGGAGQPQHF
TGTGCCAGCAGCTTAGCGGGAGGGGCGGGTCAGCCCCAGCATTTT
>TRBV30|NA|TRBJ1-2|NA|11
CAWSYLDGYTF
TGTGCCTGGAGTTACTTAGATGGCTACACCTTC
>TRBV28|few|TRBJ1-2|TRBD1|14
CASSAPGQGRGYTF
TGTGCCAGCAGTGCGCCGGGACAGGGCCGTGGCTACACCTTC
>TRBV27|NA|TRBJ2-7|NA|14
CASSPLTNPYEQYF
TGTGCCAGCAGTCCCCTTACTAATCCCTACGAGCAGTACTTC
>TRBV29-1|NA|TRBJ2-2|TRBD2|16
CSVEVTSGEYTGELFF
TGCAGCGTTGAGGTGACTAGCGGGGAGTACACCGGGGAGCTGTTTTTT
>TRBV6-5|NA|TRBJ2-5|TRBD2|16
CASSYSLAGFQETQYF
TGTGCCAGCAGTTACTCCCTAGCGGGGTTCCAAGAGACCCAGTACTTC
>TRBV11-1|few|TRBJ2-3|NA|14
CASSLGTLGDTQYF
TGTGCCAGCAGCTTAGGGACATTGGGAGATACGCAGTATTTT
>TRBV5-1|NA|TRBJ2-1|TRBD2|14
CASGSGGIYNEQFF
TGCGCCAGCGGCTCGGGGGGGATTTACAATGAGCAGTTCTTC
>TRBV7-8|NA|TRBJ1-3|TRBD1|16
CASSVGTGGSGNTIYF
TGTGCCAGCAGCGTCGGGACAGGGGGCTCTGGAAACACCATATATTTT
>TRBV21-1|NA|TRBJ2-7|NA|17
CASSKIRGGLSSYEQYF
TGTGCCAGCAGCAAAATAAGGGGCGGCCTGAGCTCCTACGAGCAGTACTTC
>TRBV5-5|NA|TRBJ2-3|TRBD1|14
CASRSGQGTDTQYF
TGTGCCAGCAGATCGGGACAGGGGACAGATACGCAGTATTTT
>TRBV4-1|NA|TRBJ2-2|TRBD2|17
CASSQILAGPTTGELFF
TGCGCCAGCAGCCAGATACTAGCGGGGCCCACGACCGGGGAGCTGTTTTTT
>TRBV5-6|once|TRBJ1-1|NA|15
CASSLTGHKNTEAFF
TGTGCCAGCAGCTTAACGGGACACAAGAACACTGAAGCTTTCTTT
>TRBV6-1|NA|TRBJ2-7|TRBD1|17
CASSDRTSGGASHEQYF
TGTGCCAGCAGTGACCGCACCTCAGGGGGCGCTTCCCACGAGCAGTACTTC
>TRBV28|NA|TRBJ1-2|TRBD1|16
CAIQRAGGTTNYGYTF
TGTGCCATCCAGCGGGCAGGGGGGACAACGAACTATGGCTACACCTTC
>TRBV7-9|NA|TRBJ1-2|TRBD1|14
CASSSRDRLYGYTF
TGTGCCAGCAGTTCCCGGGACAGGCTATATGGCTACACCTTC
>TRBV30|NA|TRBJ1-4|NA|12
CAWSGLLEKLFF
TGTGCCTGGAGTGGACTACTCGAAAAACTGTTTTTT
>TRBV9|NA|TRBJ2-1|TRBD1|15
CASSVRQGGYNEQFF
TGTGCCAGCAGCGTAAGACAGGGTGGCTACAATGAGCAGTTCTTC
>TRBV12-5|NA|TRBJ2-2|NA|15
CASGLARANTGELFF
TGTGCTAGTGGTTTGGCCAGGGCGAACACCGGGGAGCTGTTTTTT
>TRBV2|NA|TRBJ2-5|NA|13
CASSGRDQETQYF
TGTGCCAGCAGTGGGAGAGATCAAGAGACCCAGTACTTC
>TRBV7-9|NA|TRBJ1-3|NA|19
CASSLAMKAFSPSGDTIYF
TGTGCCAGCAGCTTAGCGATGAAGGCTTTTTCCCCCTCCGGGGACACCATATATTTT